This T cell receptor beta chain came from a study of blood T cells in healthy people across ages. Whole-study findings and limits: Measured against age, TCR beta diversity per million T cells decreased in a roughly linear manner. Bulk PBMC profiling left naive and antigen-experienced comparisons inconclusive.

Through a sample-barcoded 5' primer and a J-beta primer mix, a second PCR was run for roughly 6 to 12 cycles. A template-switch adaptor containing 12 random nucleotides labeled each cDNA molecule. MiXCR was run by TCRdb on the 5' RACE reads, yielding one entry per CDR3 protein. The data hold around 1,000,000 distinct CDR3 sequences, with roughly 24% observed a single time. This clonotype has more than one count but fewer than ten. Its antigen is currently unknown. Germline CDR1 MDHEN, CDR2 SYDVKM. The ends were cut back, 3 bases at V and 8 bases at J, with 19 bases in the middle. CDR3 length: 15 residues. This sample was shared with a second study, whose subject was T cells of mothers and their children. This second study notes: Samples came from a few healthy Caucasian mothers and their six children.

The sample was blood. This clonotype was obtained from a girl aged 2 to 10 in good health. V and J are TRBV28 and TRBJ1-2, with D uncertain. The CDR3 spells CASSFRIDTSYGYTF. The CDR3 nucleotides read TGTGCCAGCAGTTTCCGTATAGACACCAGCTACGGCTACACCTTC.